The 16 T cell receptor beta chains below were found in one sample sequenced in a study of T cells after yellow fever vaccination. TCRdb re-called the 5' RACE reads through MiXCR, storing one row per CDR3 protein. The sample has 620,000 or so distinct CDR3 sequences, approximately 13% seen once. This specimen was PBMCs, taken on the day of the yellow fever booster vaccination. Every receptor here comes from a man younger than 40 who received the YFV17D yellow fever vaccine.

The chain has TRBV4-3 and TRBJ2-1; D gene unclear. V was trimmed by 2 bases and J by 4 bases, leaving 9 bases between them. The CDR3 consists of 14 residues. Germline lookup yields CDR1 LGHNA and CDR2 YSLEER. The CDR3 sequence: CASSQILSYNEQFF. In nucleotides, the CDR3 is TGCGCCAGCAGCCAAATTTTGAGTTACAATGAGCAGTTCTTC.

V usage is TRBV6-2 or TRBV6-3 and J usage is TRBJ2-1; D possibly corresponds to TRBD1 (6 bases). Looked up from germline, CDR1 is MNHEY and CDR2 is SVGEGT. Trimming shortened V by 1 base and J by 10 bases, and 20 bases separated the two germline ends. The CDR3 runs 16 residues. The CDR3 spells CASSYLSGKGVAEQFF. The DNA for the CDR3 is TGTGCCAGCAGTTACTTGAGTGGGAAGGGGGTAGCCGAGCAGTTCTTC.

Comments on this clonotype: Just one base apart from a much larger clone, this may be a read error. The CDR3 bases are TGTGCCAACAGCAATCCAGGACTTCACACCGGGGAGCTGTTTTTT. As protein: CANSNPGLHTGELFF. This chain links TRBV7-2 with TRBJ2-2; D may be TRBD2 (5 bases). Germline V lookup: CDR1 SGHTA, CDR2 FQGNSA. The CDR3 is made up of 15 amino acids.

The rearrangement uses TRBV12-3 or TRBV12-4 and TRBJ1-1, with 8 positions matching TRBD1. The length of the CDR3 is 17 residues. The trim removed 2 bases at V and 1 base at J, leaving 9 bases unmatched. In DNA form, the CDR3 reads TGTGCCAGCAGTTTATTAGTCAGGGGGCTGGGGAACACTGAAGCTTTCTTT. Residues: CASSLLVRGLGNTEAFF.

J is TRBJ2-7 and V is TRBV9, with TRBD2 as a possible D gene (7 bases). Germline-derived CDR1 and CDR2 are SGDLS and YYNGEE. The CDR3 is made up of 13 amino acids. V lost 1 base and J lost 6, with 11 bases in between. The CDR3 DNA reads as TGTGCCAGCAGCGTAAGGGGGGGGTTCGAGCAGTACTTC. It encodes CASSVRGGFEQYF. The full variable domain, completed using reference TRBV9 and TRBJ2-7, is DSGVTQTPKHLITATGQRVTLRCSPRSGDLSVYWYQQSLDQGLQFLIQYYNGEERAKGNILERFSAQQFPDLHSELNLSSLELGDSALYFCASSVRGGFEQYFGPGTRLTVT.

The chain combines TRBV5-1 with TRBJ2-3; D unresolved. Trimming removed 4 bases at V and 0 bases at J, with 18 bases between. Germline V gene lookup returns CDR1 SGHRS and CDR2 YFSETQ. CDR3 length: 17 amino acids. The CDR3 reads CASSKETANPSTDTQYF. In DNA form, the CDR3 reads TGCGCCAGCAGCAAGGAGACGGCAAACCCAAGCACAGATACGCAGTATTTT.

In this sample, this clonotype turned up many times. CDR3 bases: TGTGCCAGCAGTACTAGCGGATTTGTAAAGGAGACCCAGTACTTC. Protein sequence: CASSTSGFVKETQYF. The chain links TRBV6-5 to TRBJ2-5; TRBD2 aligns across 8 bases. The CDR3 is 15 residues long. After removal of 5 bases from V and 5 bases from J, the junction contained 10 bases not matched to a gene. CDR1 and CDR2 from the germline V gene are MNHEY and SVGAGI.

The J gene is TRBJ2-3, the V gene TRBV11-2; 7 bases fit TRBD2. V shed 3 bases, J shed 0 bases, and the junction held 3 bases outside the gene matches. The germline V gene has CDR1 SGHAT and CDR2 FQNNGV. The CDR3 consists of 15 residues. CDR3 protein: CASSFTSASTDTQYF. CDR3 bases: TGTGCCAGCAGCTTTACTAGCGCGAGCACAGATACGCAGTATTTT.

V and J are TRBV10-3 and TRBJ2-1, with TRBD2 as a possible D gene (6 bases). Deletions cut 3 bases from V and 2 bases from J, with 11 bases between. The CDR3 is 15 residues long. Germline V gives CDR1 ENHRY, CDR2 SYGVKD. CDR3 sequence: CAISDSGGPYNEQFF. CDR3 sequence (DNA): TGTGCCATCAGTGATAGTGGAGGGCCCTACAATGAGCAGTTCTTC.

The chain has TRBV6-5 and TRBJ2-1; TRBD1 or TRBD2 may be the D gene (5 bases each). The germline V gene has CDR1 MNHEY and CDR2 SVGAGI. V was trimmed by 0 bases and J by 8 bases, leaving 14 bases between them. The CDR3 totals 15 residues. The CDR3, as DNA: TGTGCCAGCAGTTACTCATCCCCTAGGGACCATGAGCAGTTCTTC. Its translation: CASSYSSPRDHEQFF.

This clonotype was seen more than once but under ten times. This chain joins TRBV5-1 and TRBJ2-3; 11 bases line up with TRBD2. V dropped 0 bases and J dropped 4; count of bases not matched to a gene: 10. This CDR3 is built from 18 residues. Per the germline V gene, CDR1 is SGHRS and CDR2 is YFSETQ. The CDR3 loop is CASSLAEIPGLAADTQYF. The CDR3 DNA is TGCGCCAGCAGCTTGGCCGAGATACCGGGACTAGCGGCAGATACGCAGTATTTT.

V usage is TRBV12-3 or TRBV12-4 and J usage is TRBJ2-5; D perhaps matches TRBD1 (5 bases). This CDR3 has 14 amino acids. The ends were cut back, 4 bases at V and 3 bases at J, with 12 bases in the middle. The CDR3 DNA sequence: TGTGCCAGCAGTTCGTCAGGGCTGGAAGAGACCCAGTACTTC. Residues: CASSSSGLEETQYF.

In this sample, this clonotype turned up many times. This rearrangement joins TRBV15 to TRBJ2-4; TRBD1 or TRBD2 may be the D gene (5 bases each). Trimming pared 6 bases from V and 5 bases from J, leaving 11 bases between. CDR1 is LNHNV, CDR2 YYDKDF, per germline (reference sequence). This CDR3 has 13 amino acids. For the CDR3, the DNA is TGTGCCACCAGAGAGGGACGAGAAAACATTCAGTACTTC. It codes for CATREGRENIQYF.

The sample holds a few counts of this clonotype. The CDR3 DNA reads as TGCAGTGCCCCGGGGCGCGAGACCTACAATGAGCAGTTCTTC. Translated, it gives CSAPGRETYNEQFF. The V gene is TRBV20-1, the J gene TRBJ2-1; D may be TRBD1 or TRBD2 (5 bases each). The CDR3 has 14 amino acids. Trimming left V 6 bases short and J 2 bases short, with 14 bases between. In germline, CDR1 is DFQATT, CDR2 SNEGSKA (reference sequence).

The rearrangement joins TRBV29-1 to TRBJ1-2, with unresolved D. Trimming stripped 3 bases from V and 4 bases from J, with 6 bases between. CDR1 is SQVTM, CDR2 ANQGSEA, per germline. The CDR3 covers 11 residues. The CDR3 region is CSVDVSYGYTF. The CDR3 DNA sequence: TGCAGCGTTGACGTCAGCTATGGCTACACCTTC. Variable domain in full (rest from reference TRBV29-1 and TRBJ1-2): SAVISQKPSRDICQRGTSLTIQCQVDSQVTMMFWYRQQPGQSLTLIATANQGSEATYESGFVIDKFPISRPNLTFSTLTVSNMSPEDSSIYLCSVDVSYGYTFGSGTRLTVV.

This clonotype was picked up many times. V and J are TRBV7-3 and TRBJ1-2; D remains unclear. This CDR3 region has 13 residues. Trimming took off 4 bases at V and 2 bases at J, with 8 bases between the two ends. Germline CDR1 SGHTA, CDR2 FQGTGA. As DNA, the CDR3 is TGTGCCAGCAGCTCGGACGGAAACTATGGCTACACCTTC. This translates into CASSSDGNYGYTF.